This T cell receptor beta chain comes out of a study of shared clonotypes between healthy human individuals (dated by TCRdb to between 2020 and 2021). As for the study more broadly: The cohort comprised a couple of women and three men aged 18 to 49 years. For each donor, CD4 naive and CD4 memory were each run on three plates, CD8 naive on two plates, and CD8 memory on one plate. To estimate repertoire size and how much clonotypes are shared between individuals, the study performed deep sequencing of blood TCR repertoires from five healthy adults. To increase sequencing depth and limit assay-specific biases, different laboratories used diverse techniques to prepare libraries and sequence TCR repertoires. Per donor, leukapheresis produced somewhere between about 0.94 and 9.5 billion PBMCs.

The full study reports these points: Because the study included a small number of donors, the genetic and exposure-history diversity represented was limited. Rarefaction of sorted-subset datasets indicated incomplete sequencing despite the large sequencing depth. Compared with non-shared clonotypes, clonotypes shared by all four sorted-subset donors had higher generation probabilities. Based on pairwise subsampling, the degree of clonotype sharing among donors was expected to be affected by sequencing depth. Naive subsets generally had larger estimated clonotype richness than memory subsets did. Across four donors, roughly 5% of naive CD4, approximately 3.6% of naive CD8, around 2.1% of memory CD4, and roughly 0.4% of memory CD8 clonotypes were shared. Only blood was sampled, and tissue TCR repertoires likely differ from those in blood.

TCR CDR3 regions were amplified from genomic DNA by multiplex PCR using the deep immunoSEQ assay. Extracted genomic DNA from each cell subset was spread evenly across all wells of several immunoSEQ 96-well plates, with each plate serving as a replicate. For sorted subsets, roughly 190 ng of genomic DNA, equivalent to 25,000 to 35,000 T cell genomes, went into each replicate PCR. The purified libraries were quantified using a Qubit 3.0 fluorometer, sized with a Bioanalyzer 2100, and then quantified again using the KAPA Library Quantification kit. Each immunoSEQ 96-well plate was sequenced on its own single-read 150-cycle Illumina NextSeq 550 flow cell. Under the source paper's analysis protocol: The immunoSEQ output contained only junctional sequences without quality scores, so filtering could not match that applied to full-length reads. Sequences were annotated with PyIR, a Python wrapper for IgBLAST v1.9, and V/J genes and CDR3 were assigned using IMGT germline references. Reads were filtered out if the reads had weak V/J assignments (E-value above 1e-6), no CDR3, stop codons, out-of-frame junctions, or ambiguous translated residues. V3J clonotypes were defined by identical inferred V gene, J gene, and CDR3 amino acid sequence. To compute the percentage overlap between repertoires, the number of shared unique clonotypes was divided by the size of the smaller repertoire. Richness of each repertoire was evaluated using RTK rarefaction, the Chao1 estimator, and Recon v2.1 estimates of unobserved clonotypes. OLGA was used to compute generation probabilities for all TCRbeta clonotypes that the gDNA method yielded from a few donors. Sourced from immuneACCESS, this table was stored by TCRdb with only in-frame sequences that have V and J called. A share of the clones is absent; for the studies checked, an unresolved V gene accounts for under half, and the remainder has no known explanation. The V and J calls and clone size are taken from that table; D and trimming were inferred from the DNA. For this sample the table gives millions of clones, of which more than 90% were detected only once. The ten largest clones capture about 0.13% of the sample.

Points on this clone: Its antigen target is currently unknown. No base quality information exists; no much larger clone differs at one position.

Its CDR3 holds 12 amino acids, cysteine through phenylalanine. The DNA shown is the 36-base CDR3, in frame from base 1. V is cut by 10 bases and J by 6 bases, and the space between the germline ends is 16 bases. CDR1 and CDR2 are read off the germline V gene as SNHLY and FYNNEI. The donors were healthy, HIV-negative adults with no recently reported acute infections or vaccinations. Only Caucasian adults living in Nashville, Tennessee, USA were represented among the donors. Magnetic negative selection was used to enrich CD4+ T cells, after which naive cells were positively selected on CD45RA and the negative fraction became the memory subset. After blood collection by leukapheresis, PBMCs were isolated using Ficoll-Histopaque density gradient centrifugation and then cryopreserved in the vapor phase of liquid nitrogen. Purity and quantity of every magnetically sorted T cell population were checked by analytical flow cytometry. Each sorted fraction had its genomic DNA isolated and then quantified by UV absorbance on a Nanodrop 2000c.

The sample taken for sequencing was naive CD4+ T cells sorted from blood. The cell subset or site label corresponds to: CD45RA+ positively selected. The receptor was isolated from a man between 18 and 29 years old in good health. The V and J genes are TRBV2 and TRBJ2-7; the D gene remains uncertain. The CDR3 region has the sequence CAKKRIMSEQYF. The base sequence is TGTGCCAAAAAACGAATAATGAGCGAGCAGTACTTC.